This T cell receptor (beta chain) was recovered during a study of cytotoxic CD8 clonotypes in ibrutinib-treated CLL. Notes on the study in general: Clonality increased with ibrutinib response but returned toward baseline at progression. Treatment saw public clonotypes, which were uncommon, either contract or stay stable. At baseline, clonality was higher than in age-matched healthy donors and correlated with CD8+ counts.

This clone came up a few times. The target antigen is unknown. Sequencing was performed with immunoSEQ multiplex PCR; in TCRdb, only in-frame clones are kept and a portion is missing. The sample lists 17,000 or so clones, around three fifths seen once, with around a quarter in the top ten. The CDR3 has 14 residues. The V gene end was trimmed by 6 bases and the J gene end by 8 bases; junction bases not matched to a gene: 8. Germline V gives CDR1 ENHRY, CDR2 SYGVKD. Cryopreserved PBMCs provided approximately 2.2 micrograms of genomic DNA for the TCR beta libraries. V gene TRBV10-3 combines with J gene TRBJ1-2, with 11 positions matching TRBD1. The material sequenced was PBMCs, taken after 12 months of ibrutinib treatment. The sequence was collected from a human donor with chronic lymphocytic leukemia. The CDR3 DNA follows: TGTGCCATCAGACCGGGACAGGGGGAACGAGGCTACACCTTC. Translated, it gives CAIRPGQGERGYTF.